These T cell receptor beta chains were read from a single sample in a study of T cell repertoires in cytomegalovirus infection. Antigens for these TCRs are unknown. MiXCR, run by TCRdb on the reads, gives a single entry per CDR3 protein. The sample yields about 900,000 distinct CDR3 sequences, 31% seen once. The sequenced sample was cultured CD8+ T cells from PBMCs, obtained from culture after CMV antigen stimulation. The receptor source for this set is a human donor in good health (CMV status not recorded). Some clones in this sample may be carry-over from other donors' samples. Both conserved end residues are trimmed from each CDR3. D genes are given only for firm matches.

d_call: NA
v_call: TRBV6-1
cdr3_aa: ASRGGGSSGANVLT

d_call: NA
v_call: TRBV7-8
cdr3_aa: ASSPNRLYNEQF

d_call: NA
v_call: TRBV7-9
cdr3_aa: ASSPYDRSDNQPQH

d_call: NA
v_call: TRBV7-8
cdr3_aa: ASSSGGAGGYEQY

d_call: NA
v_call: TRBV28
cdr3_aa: ASTPGTTEAF

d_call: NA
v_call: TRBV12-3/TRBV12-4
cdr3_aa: ASSLGRPFEAF

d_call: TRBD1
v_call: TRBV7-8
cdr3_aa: ASSAGTDTNSNQPQH

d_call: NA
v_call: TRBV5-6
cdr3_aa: ASSFSGDMNTEAF

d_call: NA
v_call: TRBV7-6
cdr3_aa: ASSEPHEAF

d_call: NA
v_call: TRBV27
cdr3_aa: ASSLSFRSSYNEQF

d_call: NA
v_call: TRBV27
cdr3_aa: ASSISKSSGNTIY

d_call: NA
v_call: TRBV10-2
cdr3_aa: ASSELNPLEQY

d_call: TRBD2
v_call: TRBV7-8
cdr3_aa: ASSLPTGLAGAHRYNEQF

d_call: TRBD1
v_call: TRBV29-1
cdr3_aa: SVDDRGQAF

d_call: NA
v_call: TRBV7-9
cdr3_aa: ASSSIRGPLSYEQY

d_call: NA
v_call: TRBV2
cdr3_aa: ATHDRVLYGYT

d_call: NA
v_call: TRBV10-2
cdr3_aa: ASSDFPWEQY

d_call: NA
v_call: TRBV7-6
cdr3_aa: ASSLVRPGFQETQY

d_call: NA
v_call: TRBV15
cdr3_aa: ATSTYRDGNSPLH

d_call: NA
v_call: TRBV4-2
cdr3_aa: ASSQVLDNEQF

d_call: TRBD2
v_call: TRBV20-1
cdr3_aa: SARPPGGRYNEQF

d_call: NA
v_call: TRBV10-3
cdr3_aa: AIRVDGDYGYT

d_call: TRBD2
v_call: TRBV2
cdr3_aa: ASTPGTSGLDEQF

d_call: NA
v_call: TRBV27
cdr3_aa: ASSLGSSEQETQY

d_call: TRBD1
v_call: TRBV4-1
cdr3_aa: ASSRGTGTEAF

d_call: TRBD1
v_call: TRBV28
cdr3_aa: ASSSDDRGPSGANVLT

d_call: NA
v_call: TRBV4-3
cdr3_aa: ASSQTGINEKLF

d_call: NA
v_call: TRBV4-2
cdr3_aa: ASSRDTVNTEAF

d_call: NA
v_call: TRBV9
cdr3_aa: ASGPSNEQF

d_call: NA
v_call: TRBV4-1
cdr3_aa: ASSQETGVTYGYT

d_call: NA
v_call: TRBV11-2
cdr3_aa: ASSLRNYDGSSYNEQF

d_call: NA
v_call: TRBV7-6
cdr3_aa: ASSPRELLDEQF

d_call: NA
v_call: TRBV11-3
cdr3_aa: ANGAGPEQF

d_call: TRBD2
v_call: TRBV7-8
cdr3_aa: ASRTGTINTGELF

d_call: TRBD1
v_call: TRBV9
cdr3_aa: ASSVSGGGTEAF

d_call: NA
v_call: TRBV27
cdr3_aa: ASSLYSFSSYNEQF

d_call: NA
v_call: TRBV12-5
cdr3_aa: ASGLVLPARGTEAF

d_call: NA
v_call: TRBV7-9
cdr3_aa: ASSLTDERNQPQH

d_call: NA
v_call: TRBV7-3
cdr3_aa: ASSLTPMTSTDTQY

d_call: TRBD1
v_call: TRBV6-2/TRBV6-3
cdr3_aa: ASSYFRQGAITGELF

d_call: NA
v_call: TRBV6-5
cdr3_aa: ASSYIEGEDTQY

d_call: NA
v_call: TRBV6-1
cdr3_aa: ASSEGNEQY

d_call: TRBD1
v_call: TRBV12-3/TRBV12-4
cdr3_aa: ASSLAGQVLNTEAF

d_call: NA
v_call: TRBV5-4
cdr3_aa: ASTSARGESPLH

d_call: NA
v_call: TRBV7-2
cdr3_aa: ASSLEAPIPYGYT

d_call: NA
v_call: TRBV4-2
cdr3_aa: ASSQRGVAGEQPQH

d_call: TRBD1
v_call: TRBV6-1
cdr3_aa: ASMEIFRDSEKLF

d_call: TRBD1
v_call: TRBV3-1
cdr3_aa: ASSQDNRGTKTGELF

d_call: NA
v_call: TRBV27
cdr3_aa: ASSRWDTPYEQY

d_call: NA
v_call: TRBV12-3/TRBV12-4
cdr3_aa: VSGRQLWEKLF